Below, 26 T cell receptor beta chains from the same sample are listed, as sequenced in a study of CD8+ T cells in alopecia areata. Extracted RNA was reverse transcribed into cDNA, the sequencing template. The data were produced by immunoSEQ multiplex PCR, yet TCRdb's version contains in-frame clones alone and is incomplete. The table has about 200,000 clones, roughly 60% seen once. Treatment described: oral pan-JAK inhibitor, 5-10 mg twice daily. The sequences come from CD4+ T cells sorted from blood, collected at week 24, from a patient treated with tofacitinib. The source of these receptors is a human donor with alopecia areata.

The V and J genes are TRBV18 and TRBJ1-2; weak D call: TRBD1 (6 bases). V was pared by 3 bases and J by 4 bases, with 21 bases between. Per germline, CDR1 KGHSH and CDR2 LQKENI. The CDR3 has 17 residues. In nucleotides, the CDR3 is TGTGCCAGCTCACCCATCCTCGACAGGTCGGGTAGCTATGGCTACACCTTC. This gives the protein CASSPILDRSGSYGYTF.

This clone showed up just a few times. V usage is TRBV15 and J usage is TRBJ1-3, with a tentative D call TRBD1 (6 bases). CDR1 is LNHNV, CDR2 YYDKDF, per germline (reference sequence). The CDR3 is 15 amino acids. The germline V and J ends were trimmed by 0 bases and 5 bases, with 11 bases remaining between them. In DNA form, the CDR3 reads TGTGCCACCAGCAGAGAAGGACAGACTCGAAACACCATATATTTT. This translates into CATSREGQTRNTIYF.

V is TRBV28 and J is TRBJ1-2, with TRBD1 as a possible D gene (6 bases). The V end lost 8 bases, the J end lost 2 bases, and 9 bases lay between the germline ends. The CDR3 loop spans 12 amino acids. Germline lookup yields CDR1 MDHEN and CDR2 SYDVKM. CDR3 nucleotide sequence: TGTGCCAGCCTCGGACAGAACTATGGCTACACCTTC. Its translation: CASLGQNYGYTF.

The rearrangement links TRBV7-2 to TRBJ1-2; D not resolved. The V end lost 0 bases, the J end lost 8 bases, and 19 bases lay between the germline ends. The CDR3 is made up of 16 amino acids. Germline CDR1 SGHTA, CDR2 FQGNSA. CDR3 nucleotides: TGTGCCAGCAGCTTAGCGTCTGCCGGACCTTTTGGGGGCTACACCTTC. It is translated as CASSLASAGPFGGYTF.

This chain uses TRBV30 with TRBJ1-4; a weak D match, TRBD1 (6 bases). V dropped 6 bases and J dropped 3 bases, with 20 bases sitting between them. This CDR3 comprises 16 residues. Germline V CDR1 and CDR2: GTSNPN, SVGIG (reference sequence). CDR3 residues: CACERGSRSANEKLFF. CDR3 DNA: TGTGCCTGTGAGAGGGGGAGTCGGTCGGCTAATGAAAAACTGTTTTTT.

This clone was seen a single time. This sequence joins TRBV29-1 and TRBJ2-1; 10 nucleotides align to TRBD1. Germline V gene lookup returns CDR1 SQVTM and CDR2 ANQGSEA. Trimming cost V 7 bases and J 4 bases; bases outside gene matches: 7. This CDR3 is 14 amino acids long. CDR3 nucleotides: TGCAGCGCCAACCCGGACAGGGGGTACAATGAGCAGTTCTTC. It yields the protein CSANPDRGYNEQFF.

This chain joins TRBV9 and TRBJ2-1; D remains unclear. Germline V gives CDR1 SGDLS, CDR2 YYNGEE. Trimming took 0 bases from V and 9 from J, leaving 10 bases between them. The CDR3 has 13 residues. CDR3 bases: TGTGCCAGCAGCGTAGAATCCCAGCGTGAGCAGTTCTTC. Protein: CASSVESQREQFF.

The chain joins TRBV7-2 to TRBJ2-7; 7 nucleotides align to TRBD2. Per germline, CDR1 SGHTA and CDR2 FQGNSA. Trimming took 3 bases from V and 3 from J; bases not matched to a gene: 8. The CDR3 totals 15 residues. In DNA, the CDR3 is TGTGCCAGCAGCTTGGGGGGGACGGTCGGCTACGAGCAGTACTTC. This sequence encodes CASSLGGTVGYEQYF.

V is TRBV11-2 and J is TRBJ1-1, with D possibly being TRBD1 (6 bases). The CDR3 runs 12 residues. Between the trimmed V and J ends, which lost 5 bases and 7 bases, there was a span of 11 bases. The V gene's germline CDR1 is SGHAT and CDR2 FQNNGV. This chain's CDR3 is CASSVLRGEAFF. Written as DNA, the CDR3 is TGTGCCAGCAGCGTCCTCAGGGGTGAAGCTTTCTTT. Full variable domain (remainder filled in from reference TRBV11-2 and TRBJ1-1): EAGVAQSPRYKIIEKRQSVAFWCNPISGHATLYWYQQILGQGPKLLIQFQNNGVVDDSQLPKDRFSAERLKGVDSTLKIQPAKLEDSAVYLCASSVLRGEAFFGQGTRLTVV.

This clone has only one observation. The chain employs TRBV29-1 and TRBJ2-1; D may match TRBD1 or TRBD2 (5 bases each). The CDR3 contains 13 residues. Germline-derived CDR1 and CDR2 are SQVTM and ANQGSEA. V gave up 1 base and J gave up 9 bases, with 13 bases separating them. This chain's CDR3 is CSVEVGVGSEQFF. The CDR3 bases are TGCAGCGTTGAAGTGGGGGTAGGCAGTGAGCAGTTCTTC.

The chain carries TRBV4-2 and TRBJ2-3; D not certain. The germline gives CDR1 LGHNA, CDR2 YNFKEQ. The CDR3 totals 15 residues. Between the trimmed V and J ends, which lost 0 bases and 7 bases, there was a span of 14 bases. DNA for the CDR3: TGTGCCAGCAGCCAAGATAGAGCCCGGGCGAATACGCAGTATTTT. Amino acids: CASSQDRARANTQYF.

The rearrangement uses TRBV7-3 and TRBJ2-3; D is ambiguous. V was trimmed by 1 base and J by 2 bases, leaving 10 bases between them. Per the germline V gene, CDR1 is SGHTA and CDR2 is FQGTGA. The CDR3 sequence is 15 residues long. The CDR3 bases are TGTGCCAGCAGCTTAATGTCTATTACCACAGATACGCAGTATTTT. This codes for CASSLMSITTDTQYF.

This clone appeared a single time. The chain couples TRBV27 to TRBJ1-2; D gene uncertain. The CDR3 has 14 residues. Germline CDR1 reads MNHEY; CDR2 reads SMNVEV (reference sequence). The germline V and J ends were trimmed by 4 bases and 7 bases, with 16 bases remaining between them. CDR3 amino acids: CASSSEIRAGGYTF. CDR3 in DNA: TGTGCCAGCAGTTCGGAGATCCGGGCTGGTGGCTACACCTTC.

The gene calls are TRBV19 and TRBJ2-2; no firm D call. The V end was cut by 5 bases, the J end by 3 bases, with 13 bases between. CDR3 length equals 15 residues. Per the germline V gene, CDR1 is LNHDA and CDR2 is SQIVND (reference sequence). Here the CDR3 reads CASSGRATYTGELFF. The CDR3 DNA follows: TGTGCCAGTAGTGGTCGGGCGACCTACACCGGGGAGCTGTTTTTT.

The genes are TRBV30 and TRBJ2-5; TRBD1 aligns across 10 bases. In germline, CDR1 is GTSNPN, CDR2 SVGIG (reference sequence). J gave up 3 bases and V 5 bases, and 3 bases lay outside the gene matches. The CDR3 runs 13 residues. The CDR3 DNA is TGTGCCTGGGGGGACAGGGGAAAAGAGACCCAGTACTTC. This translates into CAWGDRGKETQYF.

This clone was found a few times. CDR3 sequence reads: CSARKEDTQYF. In DNA form, the CDR3 reads TGCAGTGCCCGGAAAGAAGATACGCAGTATTTT. The chain combines TRBV20-1 with TRBJ2-3; D not certain. CDR3 length: 11 amino acids. Looked up from germline, CDR1 is DFQATT and CDR2 is SNEGSKA (reference sequence). V was clipped by 6 bases and J by 5 bases, with 9 bases between them.

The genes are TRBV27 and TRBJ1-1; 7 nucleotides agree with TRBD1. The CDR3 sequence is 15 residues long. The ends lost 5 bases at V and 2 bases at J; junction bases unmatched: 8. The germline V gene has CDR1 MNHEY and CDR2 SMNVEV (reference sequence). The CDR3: CASSPYRGVNTEAFF. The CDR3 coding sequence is TGTGCCAGCAGTCCCTACAGGGGTGTTAACACTGAAGCTTTCTTT.

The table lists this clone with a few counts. CDR3 sequence: CSVEPEGHRLNQPQHF. The DNA of the CDR3 is TGCAGCGTTGAACCTGAGGGACACCGCTTAAATCAGCCCCAGCATTTT. The chain joins TRBV29-1 to TRBJ1-5, with D possibly being TRBD1 (6 bases). The CDR3 spans 16 residues. V shed 2 bases and J shed 4 bases, with 18 bases lying between them. CDR1 SQVTM and CDR2 ANQGSEA come from the germline V gene.

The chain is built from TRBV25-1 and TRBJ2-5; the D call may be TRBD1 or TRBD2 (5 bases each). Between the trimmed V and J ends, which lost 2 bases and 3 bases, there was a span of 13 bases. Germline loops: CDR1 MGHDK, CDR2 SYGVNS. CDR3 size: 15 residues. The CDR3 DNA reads TGTGCCAGCAGTGAAGGATTGGGACCCGAAGAGACCCAGTACTTC. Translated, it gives CASSEGLGPEETQYF. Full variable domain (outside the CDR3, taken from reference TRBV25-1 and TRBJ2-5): EADIYQTPRYLVIGTGKKITLECSQTMGHDKMYWYQQDPGMELHLIHYSYGVNSTEKGDLSSESTVSRIRTEHFPLTLESARPSHTSQYLCASSEGLGPEETQYFGPGTRLLVL.

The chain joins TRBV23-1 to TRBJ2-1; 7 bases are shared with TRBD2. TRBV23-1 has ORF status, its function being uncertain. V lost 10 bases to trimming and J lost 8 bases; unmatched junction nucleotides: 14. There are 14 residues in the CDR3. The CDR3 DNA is TGCGCCACCCAGTCCCCAGCGGGGAGGGATGAGCAGTTCTTC. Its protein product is CATQSPAGRDEQFF.

The CDR3 here is CASSVSPGLAHEKQFF. The CDR3 coding sequence is TGTGCCAGCAGCGTCTCCCCCGGGCTAGCCCACGAGAAGCAGTTCTTC. V usage is TRBV9 and J usage is TRBJ2-1; maybe TRBD2 (5 bases). Germline-derived CDR1 and CDR2 are SGDLS and YYNGEE. The CDR3 runs to 16 residues. Trimming shortened V by 2 bases and J by 11 bases, and 23 bases separated the two germline ends.

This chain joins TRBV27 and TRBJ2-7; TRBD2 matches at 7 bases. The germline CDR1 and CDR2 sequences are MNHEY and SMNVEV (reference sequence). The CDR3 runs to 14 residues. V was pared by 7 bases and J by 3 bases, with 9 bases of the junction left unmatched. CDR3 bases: TGTGCCAGCAATAGTCAGGGAGGGCGCTACGAGCAGTACTTC. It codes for CASNSQGGRYEQYF.

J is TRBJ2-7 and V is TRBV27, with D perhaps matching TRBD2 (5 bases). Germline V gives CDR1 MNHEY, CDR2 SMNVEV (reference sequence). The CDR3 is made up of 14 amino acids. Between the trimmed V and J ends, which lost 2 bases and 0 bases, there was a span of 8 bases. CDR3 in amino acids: CASSLLAASYEQYF. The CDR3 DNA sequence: TGTGCCAGCAGTTTACTAGCAGCCTCCTACGAGCAGTACTTC.

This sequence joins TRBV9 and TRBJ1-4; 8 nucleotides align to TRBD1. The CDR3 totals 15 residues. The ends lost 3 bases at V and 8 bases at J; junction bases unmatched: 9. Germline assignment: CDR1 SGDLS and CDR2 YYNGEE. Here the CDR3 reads CASSATGGIGEKLFF. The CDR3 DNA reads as TGTGCCAGCAGCGCCACAGGGGGGATAGGGGAAAAACTGTTTTTT.

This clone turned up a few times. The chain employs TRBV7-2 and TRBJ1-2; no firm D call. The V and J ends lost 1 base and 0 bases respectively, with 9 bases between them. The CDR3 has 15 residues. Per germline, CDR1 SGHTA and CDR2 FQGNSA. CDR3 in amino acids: CASSLVQTTNYGYTF. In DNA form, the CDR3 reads TGTGCCAGCAGCTTAGTACAGACCACTAACTATGGCTACACCTTC.

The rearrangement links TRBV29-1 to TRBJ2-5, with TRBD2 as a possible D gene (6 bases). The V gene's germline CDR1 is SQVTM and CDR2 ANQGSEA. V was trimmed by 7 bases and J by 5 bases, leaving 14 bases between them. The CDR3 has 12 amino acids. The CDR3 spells CSGGPEGETQYF. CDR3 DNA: TGCAGCGGAGGCCCGGAGGGGGAGACCCAGTACTTC.